The rows below give T cell receptor beta chains drawn from one sample of a study of cytomegalovirus exposure and HLA in healthy donors. Repertoires were generated with immunoSEQ multiplex PCR, while TCRdb's copy carries only in-frame clones and drops some. The table records 150,000 to 200,000 clones, 65% to 70% of them present only once. The sample taken for sequencing was PBMCs. These receptors were collected from a woman aged 18-35 years in good health and CMV-seropositive. CDR3s include the opening cysteine and the closing phenylalanine or tryptophan. Each record gives: V gene, D gene, clone size, J gene, CDR3 DNA, CDR3 protein. The D gene is left open where the match is weak. The size field is filled for only some rows; it gives once, few, many or a size class.

TRBV7-9	TRBD1	.	TRBJ1-4	TGTGCCAGCAGCCAAGGGAACCACAGGGGGCGCCGATATGAAAAACTGTTTTTT	CASSQGNHRGRRYEKLFF
TRBV20-1	.	.	TRBJ2-5	TGCAGTGCTAGACGGGAGACCCAGTACTTC	CSARRETQYF
TRBV27	TRBD1	.	TRBJ2-7	TGTGCCAGCAGTTTAAAATTTTTCGGGACAGCATACTACGAGCAGTACTTC	CASSLKFFGTAYYEQYF
TRBV11-3	.	.	TRBJ2-1	TGTGCCAGCAGTGGACGGGGGTTTGACAATGAGCAGTTCTTC	CASSGRGFDNEQFF
TRBV4-2	TRBD1	.	TRBJ2-3	TGTGCCAGCAGCCAGGGACAGGGGGCCGGTACAGATACGCAGTATTTT	CASSQGQGAGTDTQYF
TRBV29-1	.	once	TRBJ1-5	TGCAGCGTTAGCGAAAGCAATCAGCCCCAGCATTTT	CSVSESNQPQHF
TRBV7-9	.	.	TRBJ2-2	TGTGCCAGCAGCTCAGATTACACCGGGGAGCTGTTTTTT	CASSSDYTGELFF
TRBV2	.	.	TRBJ1-5	TGTGCCAGCAGGGCGCTGGAGGTAAGCAATCAGCCCCAGCATTTT	CASRALEVSNQPQHF
TRBV5-1	.	.	TRBJ1-1	TGCGCCAGCAGCTTTATTCAGGAGAACACTGAAGCTTTCTTT	CASSFIQENTEAFF
TRBV29-1	TRBD1	.	TRBJ2-1	TGCAGCGCCCCTTTGTGGGACAGGGTATACAATGAGCAGTTCTTC	CSAPLWDRVYNEQFF
TRBV19	TRBD1	.	TRBJ1-5	TGTGCCAGTAGTATCTCAGGGGGGAGCGTTCAGCCCCAGCATTTT	CASSISGGSVQPQHF
TRBV14	.	.	TRBJ2-1	TGTGCCAGCAGCCAAGATAGGGTCAGGGAAGATGAGCAGTTCTTC	CASSQDRVREDEQFF
TRBV9	.	few	TRBJ2-1	TGTGCCAGCAGCGTTCAGCGGGTGGGTGAGCAGTTCTTC	CASSVQRVGEQFF
TRBV7-9	.	.	TRBJ1-1	TGTGCCAGCAGCTTAGTGTTCTATCGCCGGAGAAACACTGAAGCTTTCTTT	CASSLVFYRRRNTEAFF
TRBV6-1	TRBD2	few	TRBJ2-1	TGTGCCAGCAGTGAAGGTGCGGGGGGGGTTGAGGGTGAGCAGTTCTTC	CASSEGAGGVEGEQFF
TRBV6-6	.	.	TRBJ1-1	TGTGCCAGCAGCTACCGAGGGTCCGTCACTGAAGCTTTCTTT	CASSYRGSVTEAFF
TRBV27	TRBD1	few	TRBJ1-5	TGTGCCAGCAGTAAGACAGGGGGTCCTTTCAATCAGCCCCAGCATTTT	CASSKTGGPFNQPQHF
TRBV2	TRBD1	.	TRBJ2-7	TGTGCCAGCATCCGGACAGGAGTCTACGAGCAGTACTTC	CASIRTGVYEQYF
TRBV30	.	.	TRBJ1-6	TGTGCCTTGAGCGGGGAACATAATTCACCCCTCCACTTT	CALSGEHNSPLHF
TRBV7-2	TRBD1	few	TRBJ1-1	TGTGCCAGCAGCTTTATGGGACAGGGTAACACTGAAGCTTTCTTT	CASSFMGQGNTEAFF
TRBV4-1	.	.	TRBJ2-7	TGCGCCAGCAGCCAAGAAGCCCAGCTGACTACCTACGAGCAGTACTTC	CASSQEAQLTTYEQYF
TRBV5-1	TRBD1	.	TRBJ2-7	TGCGCCAGCAGCTTGGCGCAGGGGGTTTCAGTTGAGCAGTACTTC	CASSLAQGVSVEQYF
TRBV19	.	.	TRBJ2-7	TGTGCCAGTAGTTACGGCAGGGACTTCTCCTACGAGCAGTACTTC	CASSYGRDFSYEQYF
TRBV5-1	.	.	TRBJ2-7	TGCGCCAGCAGCCGATCATCGACAGCCAGCGAGCAGTACTTC	CASSRSSTASEQYF
TRBV7-3	.	.	TRBJ2-7	TGTGCCAGCAGCCCCATCGCTGGGGGCGCGTACGAGCAGTACTTC	CASSPIAGGAYEQYF
TRBV4-1	TRBD2	.	TRBJ2-3	TGCGCCAGCAGCCAACCGGGACTAGCGGGAGGCAGAAGAGATACGCAGTATTTT	CASSQPGLAGGRRDTQYF
TRBV6-6	.	.	TRBJ1-5	TGTGCCAGCAGTTACTTGGCAGTGAATCAGCCCCAGCATTTT	CASSYLAVNQPQHF
TRBV6-5	.	.	TRBJ2-1	TGTGCCAGCAGCCCAGGTAACAATGAGCAGTTCTTC	CASSPGNNEQFF
TRBV18	.	many	TRBJ2-1	TGTGCCAGCTCACCAGGTGAGACTAGGGTAGATGAGCAGTTCTTC	CASSPGETRVDEQFF
TRBV7-2	TRBD1	.	TRBJ2-6	TGTGCCAGCAGCTCACAGGGGGCGCCTGGGGCCAACGTCCTGACTTTC	CASSSQGAPGANVLTF
TRBV5-4	TRBD2	.	TRBJ2-1	TGTGCCAGCAGCCCCGGACTAGCGGGGGGCAATGAGCAGTTCTTC	CASSPGLAGGNEQFF
TRBV19	TRBD2	.	TRBJ2-2	TGTGCCAGTAATAGCGGGTCCGACACCGGGGAGCTGTTTTTT	CASNSGSDTGELFF
TRBV19	TRBD2	.	TRBJ2-5	TGTGAAGCGGGGATAGAAGAGACCCAGTACTTC	CEAGIEETQYF
TRBV18	TRBD1	few	TRBJ1-1	TGTGCCAGCTCACCGGACAGGGCTGAAGCTTTCTTT	CASSPDRAEAFF
TRBV6-6	.	.	TRBJ2-7	TGTGCCAGCAGCTTCCGCTCGGGGGAAAAGCAGTACTTC	CASSFRSGEKQYF
TRBV18	.	.	TRBJ1-1	TGTGCCAGCTCACAAACACAGACACAGAACACTGAAGCTTTCTTT	CASSQTQTQNTEAFF
TRBV7-2	.	.	TRBJ1-1	TGTGCCAGCAGCTTAGCCAGGTACACTGAAGCTTTCTTT	CASSLARYTEAFF
TRBV18	.	.	TRBJ2-7	TGTGCCAGCTCACCCTTGGCTACTCACCGGAGGCTCTACGAGCAGTACTTC	CASSPLATHRRLYEQYF
TRBV5-1	.	.	TRBJ2-1	TGCGCCAGCAGCTTGTGGTCTGGGCACAATGAGCAGTTCTTC	CASSLWSGHNEQFF
TRBV29-1	TRBD2	.	TRBJ2-1	TGCAGCGTGGGGGGACTAGCGGGACGACCTAACAATGAGCAGTTCTTC	CSVGGLAGRPNNEQFF
TRBV2	.	.	TRBJ2-3	TGTGCCAGCAGTGACCGAGGCAGTAGCACAGATACGCAGTATTTT	CASSDRGSSTDTQYF